The rows below give T cell receptor beta chains drawn from one sample of a study of blood T cell repertoires in COVID-19. Generated by immunoSEQ multiplex PCR, the TCRdb table keeps only in-frame clones and is missing some. The sample lists under 300,000 clones, roughly nine tenths seen once, with around 12% in the top ten. The sequencing input was peripheral blood. The receptors stem from a woman in her thirties with COVID-19, enrolled during active disease. The CDR3 runs from the conserved cysteine through the conserved F or W. Fields, in order: CDR3 protein, CDR3 DNA, J gene, V gene, CDR3 length, clone size, D gene. The D gene is left open where the match is weak. Size is omitted from some rows. Given values are once, few, many or a class for expanded clones.

cdr3_aa: CASSHLSGGVRKQFF
cdr3_nt: TGTGCCAGCAGCCACCTTAGCGGGGGGGTTAGGAAGCAGTTCTTC
j_call: TRBJ2-1
v_call: TRBV3-1/TRBV3-2
cdr3_length: 15
clone_size: .
d_call: TRBD2

cdr3_aa: CSVAGGYGYTF
cdr3_nt: TGCAGCGTTGCGGGGGGGTATGGCTACACCTTC
j_call: TRBJ1-2
v_call: TRBV29-1
cdr3_length: 11
clone_size: .
d_call: .

cdr3_aa: CASSGGSGSTDTQYF
cdr3_nt: TGCGCCAGCAGTGGTGGAAGCGGGTCCACAGATACGCAGTATTTT
j_call: TRBJ2-3
v_call: TRBV5-1
cdr3_length: 15
clone_size: .
d_call: .

cdr3_aa: CAWSMNRQPQHF
cdr3_nt: TGTGCCTGGAGTATGAACAGGCAACCCCAGCATTTT
j_call: TRBJ1-5
v_call: TRBV30
cdr3_length: 12
clone_size: few
d_call: .

cdr3_aa: CATVRGRGYNEQFF
cdr3_nt: TGTGCCACTGTTAGGGGGCGGGGTTACAATGAGCAGTTCTTC
j_call: TRBJ2-1
v_call: TRBV19
cdr3_length: 14
clone_size: .
d_call: .

cdr3_aa: CASSLIAAYEQYF
cdr3_nt: TGTGCCAGCAGCTTAATAGCAGCCTACGAGCAGTACTTC
j_call: TRBJ2-7
v_call: TRBV11-2
cdr3_length: 13
clone_size: .
d_call: .

cdr3_aa: CASSQGRGATYEQYF
cdr3_nt: TGCGCCAGCAGCCAAGGGAGGGGTGCCACCTACGAGCAGTACTTC
j_call: TRBJ2-7
v_call: TRBV4-1
cdr3_length: 15
clone_size: few
d_call: .

cdr3_aa: CASSLPGLIGNTIYF
cdr3_nt: TGTGCCAGCAGTTTACCGGGACTGATTGGAAACACCATATATTTT
j_call: TRBJ1-3
v_call: TRBV6-4
cdr3_length: 15
clone_size: few
d_call: .

cdr3_aa: CASSYGGGLTGELFF
cdr3_nt: TGTGCCAGCAGTTATGGTGGGGGGTTGACCGGGGAGCTGTTTTTT
j_call: TRBJ2-2
v_call: TRBV6-6
cdr3_length: 15
clone_size: .
d_call: .

cdr3_aa: CASSSPGGWNTEAFF
cdr3_nt: TGTGCCAGCAGTTCCCCTGGGGGCTGGAACACTGAAGCTTTCTTT
j_call: TRBJ1-1
v_call: TRBV6-5
cdr3_length: 15
clone_size: .
d_call: .

cdr3_aa: CASGQRRPTGGAQETQYF
cdr3_nt: TGTGCCAGCGGCCAACGTCGACCGACAGGGGGCGCCCAAGAGACCCAGTACTTC
j_call: TRBJ2-5
v_call: TRBV7-2
cdr3_length: 18
clone_size: once
d_call: TRBD1

cdr3_aa: CASSYRGRGGTDTQYF
cdr3_nt: TGTGCCAGCAGTTACAGGGGGCGGGGGGGCACAGATACGCAGTATTTT
j_call: TRBJ2-3
v_call: TRBV6-5
cdr3_length: 16
clone_size: .
d_call: .

cdr3_aa: CASMDTYSYEQYF
cdr3_nt: TGTGCCAGCATGGACACCTACTCCTACGAGCAGTACTTC
j_call: TRBJ2-7
v_call: TRBV7-2
cdr3_length: 13
clone_size: .
d_call: .

cdr3_aa: CASSPLGTSSYEQYF
cdr3_nt: TGCGCCAGCAGCCCCCTCGGGACAAGCTCCTACGAGCAGTACTTC
j_call: TRBJ2-7
v_call: TRBV5-1
cdr3_length: 15
clone_size: .
d_call: .

cdr3_aa: CASSYLPDSTNTEAFF
cdr3_nt: TGTGCCAGCAGTTACCTACCCGACAGCACGAACACTGAAGCTTTCTTT
j_call: TRBJ1-1
v_call: TRBV6-5
cdr3_length: 16
clone_size: few
d_call: .

cdr3_aa: CASSYGGGGTDTQYF
cdr3_nt: TGTGCCAGCAGTTACGGAGGGGGCGGCACAGATACGCAGTATTTT
j_call: TRBJ2-3
v_call: TRBV6-6
cdr3_length: 15
clone_size: .
d_call: .